The rows below give T cell receptor beta chains drawn from one sample of a study of regulatory T cells in long-lasting Graves disease. TCRdb re-analysed the multiplex PCR reads in MiXCR, keeping a single row per CDR3 protein. This sample has a few hundred thousand distinct CDR3 sequences; approximately 15% occur once, and the top ten carry less than 35%. These records were also assigned to another study, of T cells in Graves' hyperthyroidism and ophthalmopathy.

The specimen was peripheral blood mononuclear cells (PBMCs), collected at new diagnosis, from a patient treated with antithyroid drugs. These receptors originate from a man aged 40-50 years with Graves disease. CDR3s include the opening cysteine and the closing phenylalanine or tryptophan. The D gene is left open where the match is weak. A clone size is listed for some rows: how often the clone was seen (once, few, many), or a class if it is expanded.

. . TRBJ2-5 TRBV4-2 TGTGCCAGCAGCCCCCAGGCCGGAGAGACCCAGTACTTC CASSPQAGETQYF
. many TRBJ2-1 TRBV5-1 TGCGCCAGCAGCTTGGAGGCAGCCTACAATGAGCAGTTCTTC CASSLEAAYNEQFF
TRBD1 few TRBJ1-3 TRBV12-3/TRBV12-4 TGTGCCAGCAGTCTCTGGACAGGGGGAAACACCATATATTTT CASSLWTGGNTIYF
TRBD2 few TRBJ2-5 TRBV28 TGTGCCAGCAGTTTAGTCGGCGGGGGGGGGGAGACCCAGTACTTC CASSLVGGGGETQYF
TRBD1 . TRBJ2-7 TRBV4-3 TGCGCCAGCAGCCAAGATCGGTCAGGGGGCGACGAGCAGTACTTC CASSQDRSGGDEQYF
TRBD1 many TRBJ1-5 TRBV28 TGTGCCAGCAGTTTAACGGAGGGGGCTAGTAGTCAGCCCCAGCATTTT CASSLTEGASSQPQHF
TRBD2 few TRBJ2-7 TRBV5-4 TGTGCCAGCAGCTCCCAGAAGCGGGGGGGGTCCTACGAGCAGTACTTC CASSSQKRGGSYEQYF
. few TRBJ2-7 TRBV24-1 TGTGCCACCAGTGATTCCGGTAGCGAGCAGTACTTC CATSDSGSEQYF
. many TRBJ2-7 TRBV9 TGTGCCAGCAGCGTAGCTAGGGGCGAGCAGTACTTC CASSVARGEQYF
TRBD1 few TRBJ2-5 TRBV2 TGTGCCAGCGGGCAGGGGGTCGAGACCCAGTACTTC CASGQGVETQYF
. . TRBJ1-1 TRBV5-6 TGTGCCAGCAGCTTTCCCTCCTTTGGGACTGAAGCTTTCTTT CASSFPSFGTEAFF
. many TRBJ1-5 TRBV6-1 TGTGCCAGCAGCCACCGGGACCGTAGCAATCAGCCCCAGCATTTT CASSHRDRSNQPQHF
. many TRBJ2-1 TRBV6-2/TRBV6-3 TGTGCCAGCAGCTCGAATAGGGATGAGCAGTTCTTC CASSSNRDEQFF
. . TRBJ2-4 TRBV10-3 TGTGCCATCAGTGAGTCGGCGGGGGCCCTAGCCAAAAACATTCAGTACTTC CAISESAGALAKNIQYF
. many TRBJ2-1 TRBV7-2 TGTGCCAGCAGCTTAGTTGGTTATAGGCTTGAGGGAACCAATGAGCAGTTCTTC CASSLVGYRLEGTNEQFF
TRBD1 many TRBJ2-4 TRBV7-9 TGTGCCAGCAGCTTAGCGGGGACAGGGGGAAACATTCAGTACTTC CASSLAGTGGNIQYF
. few TRBJ2-1 TRBV20-1 TGCAGTGCTAGATCTCGGGCTAGCCATGAGCAGTTCTTC CSARSRASHEQFF
. many TRBJ2-7 TRBV29-1 TGCAGCGTCGGGCAGGCTGACTACGAGCAGTACTTC CSVGQADYEQYF
. few TRBJ2-5 TRBV5-1 TGCGCCAGCAGCTTCCAGGCTGCTGAGACCCAGTACTTC CASSFQAAETQYF
. many TRBJ2-1 TRBV11-2 TGTGCCAGCAGCTTAGCGGAGGGGCGGGGAGTGTACAATGAGCAGTTCTTC CASSLAEGRGVYNEQFF
. . TRBJ2-5 TRBV7-3 TGTGCCAGCAGCTTAGATGGGGGGGCCGGCCAAGAGACCCAGTACTTC CASSLDGGAGQETQYF
TRBD2 many TRBJ2-5 TRBV13 TGTGCCAGCAGCGGAGGGACTAGCGGGAACCAAGAGACCCAGTACTTC CASSGGTSGNQETQYF
TRBD1 . TRBJ2-5 TRBV24-1 TGTGCCACCAGTGATCACAGGGGAAAAGAGACCCAGTACTTC CATSDHRGKETQYF
. many TRBJ1-5 TRBV18 TGTGCCAGCTCACCACTAGCCGCGGGACAAATGAACTGGGAGCCCCAGCATTTT CASSPLAAGQMNWEPQHF
. many TRBJ2-7 TRBV20-1 TGCAGTGCTAGGGGCACAGTTGAGCAGTACTTC CSARGTVEQYF
. many TRBJ2-5 TRBV6-1 TGTGCCAGCAGCAGAACGGGGGCCGCAGGGGCCGGAGAGACCCAGTACTTC CASSRTGAAGAGETQYF
TRBD1 many TRBJ1-4 TRBV7-9 TGTGCCAGCAGCCCACAGGGGCTGAGTGAAAAACTGTTTTTT CASSPQGLSEKLFF
. few TRBJ1-1 TRBV5-1 TGCGCCGGCAGCTTGCAGGGAATGAACACTGAAGCTTTCTTT CAGSLQGMNTEAFF
TRBD1 many TRBJ2-7 TRBV7-9 TGTGCCAGCAGCCCAGGGGGCGAGCAGTACTTC CASSPGGEQYF
TRBD2 once TRBJ2-3 TRBV18 TGTGCCAGCCCACTAATTTATGGGACTAGCGGGACAGATACGCAGTATTTT CASPLIYGTSGTDTQYF
. many TRBJ2-2 TRBV4-3 TGCGCCAGCAGCGAGAGTACAGGGATCGGGGAGCTGTTTTTT CASSESTGIGELFF
TRBD1 many TRBJ1-5 TRBV7-3 TGTGCCAGCAGCTTAGAGGAAGATACCCGGGACAGGGACCCTCGGGTTGTAAATCAGCCCCAGCATTTT CASSLEEDTRDRDPRVVNQPQHF
TRBD2 many TRBJ2-3 TRBV20-1 TGCAGTGCTTTCACTTCCGGGGGGCGGGGGGAAACAGATACGCAGTATTTT CSAFTSGGRGETDTQYF
. few TRBJ2-7 TRBV7-2 TGTGCCAGCAGCGTCAGATGGGGGCCCGAGCAGTACTTC CASSVRWGPEQYF
TRBD2 many TRBJ2-1 TRBV20-1 TGCAGTGCTAACGGCGGGGGAACCTACAATGAGCAGTTCTTC CSANGGGTYNEQFF
. few TRBJ2-2 TRBV7-2 TGTGCCAGTAGGAAGAACACCGGGGAGCTGTTTTTT CASRKNTGELFF
TRBD2 many TRBJ2-3 TRBV7-6 TGTGCCAGCAACGACTACCTCGGGGGGACGCAGTATTTT CASNDYLGGTQYF